This entry concerns a single TCR beta chain. Only in-frame clones appear in the TCRdb table, and some are missing; sequencing was by immunoSEQ multiplex PCR. The sample has some 99,000 clones; approximately 91% are singletons. V was trimmed by 3 bases and J by 7 bases, leaving 4 bases between them. Germline V gene data show CDR1 as KGHSH and CDR2 as LQKENI. CDR3 length: 12 residues. This sample was included in a study of T cell responses to AZD1222 COVID-19 vaccine. The sequence came from an adult who received the AZD1222 COVID-19 vaccine. Specimen: peripheral blood, collected 28 days after the second AZD1222 dose. The chain recombines TRBV18 with TRBJ1-6; D gene unclear. Here the CDR3 reads CASSPSNSPLHF. The CDR3 DNA reads as TGTGCCAGCTCACCCTCCAATTCACCCCTCCACTTT.